The 21 T cell receptor beta chains reported below all come from one sample, sequenced in a study of spatial heterogeneity in lung cancer. Time point defined: sample taken at primary tumor resection. TCRdb reanalysed the 5' RACE reads using MiXCR and keeps one entry per CDR3 protein. The sample has 39,000 or so distinct CDR3 sequences; 6.5% to 9% are singletons. This sample comprised PBMCs, obtained at surgery. The source of these receptors is a male donor with early-stage non-small cell lung cancer.

The V gene is TRBV9, the J gene TRBJ2-5; 10 bases agree with TRBD2. The trim removed 4 bases at V and 2 bases at J, leaving 11 bases unmatched. The CDR3 consists of 17 residues. Germline CDR1 SGDLS, CDR2 YYNGEE. CDR3 nucleotide sequence: TGTGCCAGCAGCCCGGTACGGACTAGCGGCATACAAGAGACCCAGTACTTC. This encodes CASSPVRTSGIQETQYF.

This clonotype was found many times. The CDR3 nucleotides are TGTGCCAGCAACGACAGAGAAGGGAATTCACCCCTCCACTTT. Translating it yields CASNDREGNSPLHF. The chain has TRBV6-5 and TRBJ1-6, with TRBD1 as a possible D gene (5 bases). The CDR3 extends over 14 amino acids. Trimming removed 7 bases from V and 7 bases from J, with 14 bases in between. Germline V gene data show CDR1 as MNHEY and CDR2 as SVGAGI.

This clonotype has at least ten counts. The chain is built from TRBV11-2 and TRBJ2-2, with no clear D. CDR1 and CDR2 from the germline V gene are SGHAT and FQNNGV. V was trimmed by 1 base and J by 2 bases, leaving 8 bases between them. This CDR3 has 15 amino acids. The CDR3 reads CASSLVGTNTGELFF. CDR3 nucleotides: TGTGCCAGCAGCTTAGTAGGCACTAACACCGGGGAGCTGTTTTTT.

At least ten counts were recorded for this clonotype. V is TRBV6-2 or TRBV6-3 and J is TRBJ1-2; 7 positions agree with TRBD1. The CDR3 spans 15 residues. Unmatched junction bases numbered 14, after V lost 8 bases and J lost 5 bases. Germline V gene lookup returns CDR1 MNHEY and CDR2 SVGEGT. The CDR3 reads CASRDARQGLYGYTF. CDR3 DNA: TGTGCCAGCCGAGACGCTCGACAGGGCTTATATGGCTACACCTTC.

This clonotype was observed a handful of times. The V gene is TRBV6-2 or TRBV6-3, the J gene TRBJ1-2, with TRBD1 as a possible D gene (5 bases). Germline V gene sequence: CDR1 MNHEY, CDR2 SVGEGT. CDR3 length: 16 amino acids. Trimming took off 6 bases at V and 2 bases at J, with 19 bases between the two ends. The CDR3 sequence is CASSTPLGEKNYGYTF. The CDR3 DNA reads TGTGCCAGCAGCACCCCCCTGGGGGAGAAGAACTATGGCTACACCTTC.

This clonotype has ten or more counts. The rearrangement uses TRBV12-3 or TRBV12-4 and TRBJ2-1; 11 bases align to TRBD2. This CDR3 has 15 amino acids. After removal of 5 bases from V and 5 bases from J, the junction contained 5 bases not matched to a gene. CDR3 in DNA: TGTGCCAGCAGTGCCCTAGCGGGGGGACACAATGAGCAGTTCTTC. Translated, it gives CASSALAGGHNEQFF.

This chain links TRBV6-2 or TRBV6-3 with TRBJ1-1; D is ambiguous. CDR3 length: 13 amino acids. Trimming removed 8 bases from V and 0 bases from J, with 10 bases in between. Germline values: CDR1 MNHEY, CDR2 SVGEGT. In DNA, the CDR3 is TGTGCCAGCCTCAGGCTAATGAACACTGAAGCTTTCTTT. This translates into CASLRLMNTEAFF.

The chain has TRBV27 and TRBJ2-1; D is ambiguous. V shed 7 bases and J shed 4 bases, with 17 bases lying between them. CDR3 length: 15 amino acids. Germline CDR1 is MNHEY and CDR2 is SMNVEV (reference sequence). The CDR3 DNA reads TGTGCCAGCAAGGCCTCAATGGGTCGTTACAATGAGCAGTTCTTC. This encodes CASKASMGRYNEQFF.

The chain is built from TRBV7-9 and TRBJ2-5; D is possibly TRBD2 (6 bases). Germline values: CDR1 SEHNR, CDR2 FQNEAQ (reference sequence). V lost 5 bases to trimming and J lost 4 bases, with 20 bases between them. This CDR3 has 16 amino acids. For the CDR3, the DNA is TGTGCCAGCAGCCGACCCGGGACTCCTGGGAGAGAGACCCAGTACTTC. It is translated as CASSRPGTPGRETQYF.

This clonotype was detected many times. The chain recombines TRBV7-2 with TRBJ1-5; TRBD1 agrees at 7 bases. The germline V gene has CDR1 SGHTA and CDR2 FQGNSA. V shed 1 base, J shed 11 bases, and the junction held 11 bases outside the gene matches. This CDR3 has 15 residues. This CDR3 reads CASSLGGQATGTQHF. The CDR3 nucleotides are TGTGCCAGCAGCTTAGGTGGACAGGCCACGGGGACCCAGCATTTT.

In its sample, this clonotype was seen many times. V and J are TRBV12-3 or TRBV12-4 and TRBJ1-5, with D perhaps matching TRBD1 (5 bases). The CDR3 runs 14 residues. The germline V and J ends were trimmed by 7 bases and 2 bases, with 12 bases remaining between them. The CDR3 reads CASKLPGGNQPQHF. CDR3 in DNA: TGTGCCAGCAAACTCCCGGGGGGCAATCAGCCCCAGCATTTT.

By proportion, this clonotype is medium-sized. The chain uses TRBV9 and TRBJ1-5, with 8 bases aligning to TRBD1. Germline V gives CDR1 SGDLS, CDR2 YYNGEE. J lost 2 bases, V lost 4 bases, and 5 bases had no gene match. The CDR3 is 15 residues long. CDR3 in DNA: TGTGCCAGCAGCTATGGACAGGGCGGCAATCAGCCCCAGCATTTT. This gives the protein CASSYGQGGNQPQHF.

The chain uses TRBV19 and TRBJ1-5; D gene uncertain. The CDR3 totals 12 residues. Germline V lookup: CDR1 LNHDA, CDR2 SQIVND (reference sequence). Trimming cost V 0 bases and J 8 bases, with 5 bases left between them. CDR3 protein: CASSIDVEPQHF. The CDR3, as DNA: TGTGCCAGTAGTATAGATGTAGAGCCCCAGCATTTT.

The table lists this clonotype with many counts. The chain has TRBV7-2 and TRBJ2-1; D might be TRBD1 (5 bases). The CDR3 runs 16 residues. Germline-derived CDR1 and CDR2 are SGHTA and FQGNSA. V lost 3 bases and J lost 1, with 13 bases in between. This CDR3 is CASSFKLGVSYNEQFF. The CDR3 DNA sequence: TGTGCCAGCAGCTTTAAGCTAGGGGTTTCCTACAATGAGCAGTTCTTC.

The table lists this clonotype with many counts. The chain is built from TRBV7-2 and TRBJ2-5; TRBD2 matches at 9 bases. CDR3 length equals 16 residues. CDR1 and CDR2 from the germline V gene are SGHTA and FQGNSA. V was pared by 2 bases and J by 0 bases, with 4 bases of the junction left unmatched. The CDR3 here is CASSLLPSGNQETQYF. CDR3 bases: TGTGCCAGCAGCTTATTGCCTAGCGGGAACCAAGAGACCCAGTACTTC.

This clonotype has at least ten counts. V is TRBV7-3 and J is TRBJ1-1; TRBD1 is a possible D gene (6 bases). Germline CDR1 is SGHTA and CDR2 is FQGTGA. V was cut by 6 bases and J by 1 base, with 12 bases left in between. The CDR3 extends over 14 amino acids. The CDR3 bases are TGTGCCAGCAGTTTGGGACACTCGAACACTGAAGCTTTCTTT. Translated, it gives CASSLGHSNTEAFF.

The chain recombines TRBV11-2 with TRBJ2-1; D may be TRBD1 or TRBD2 (5 bases each). This CDR3 contains 16 residues. Germline V gene data show CDR1 as SGHAT and CDR2 as FQNNGV. With 1 base removed from V and 6 bases from J, the gap between germline ends came to 16 bases. Here the CDR3 reads CASSLVAGTGLNEQFF. CDR3 in DNA: TGTGCCAGCAGCTTAGTGGCGGGTACAGGTCTCAATGAGCAGTTCTTC.

About this clonotype itself: A much larger clone differs by one base, so this may be a read error. The V call is TRBV14, the J call TRBJ2-2, with 8 positions matching TRBD1. CDR1 and CDR2 from the germline V gene are SGHDN and FVKESK. The CDR3 is made up of 15 amino acids. CDR3: CAGSLGQEYRRELFF. The DNA of the CDR3 is TGTGCCGGCAGCCTGGGACAGGAATATCGTCGGGAGCTGTTTTTT.

V usage is TRBV20-1 and J usage is TRBJ2-3; the D is unclear. This CDR3 is built from 15 residues. Trimming took off 5 bases at V and 2 bases at J, with 17 bases between the two ends. Germline CDR1 DFQATT, CDR2 SNEGSKA (reference sequence). CDR3 sequence: CSAALLGLDTDTQYF. The CDR3 DNA is TGCAGTGCTGCCCTCCTTGGGTTGGACACAGATACGCAGTATTTT.

This clonotype has a handful of counts. The chain is built from TRBV24-1 and TRBJ2-7; D is perhaps TRBD1 (6 bases). V was trimmed by 10 bases and J by 4 bases, leaving 19 bases between them. Germline V lookup: CDR1 KGHDR, CDR2 SFDVKD. The CDR3 is 14 residues long. CDR3: CATITPGHIYEQYV. In DNA form, the CDR3 reads TGTGCCACTATTACTCCGGGACACATTTACGAGCAGTACGTC.

The chain links TRBV30 to TRBJ2-2; the D gene could be TRBD1 or TRBD2 (5 bases each). This CDR3 region has 15 residues. Germline V gives CDR1 GTSNPN, CDR2 SVGIG (reference sequence). V was shortened by 3 bases and J by 5 bases, with 16 bases between the two germline ends. The CDR3 DNA reads TGTGCCTGGAGACCGGCCGGGACGCTGACCGGGGAGCTGTTTTTT. Protein sequence: CAWRPAGTLTGELFF.